This T cell receptor beta chain came from a study of blood T cell repertoires in COVID-19. Across the whole study: Researchers got acute and convalescent COVID-19 samples from the United States, Italy and Spain. T cells, B-cell-depleted T cells, or PBMCs supplied cDNA or gDNA.

CDR3 length equals 15 residues. V lost 1 base, J lost 4 bases, and 11 bases lay in between. CDR1 is KGHSH, CDR2 LQKENI, per germline. In the original processing: Estimates of nucleated cell counts were drawn from the amplification of reference gene primers. The table came from immunoSEQ multiplex PCR; TCRdb's copy has only in-frame clones and leaves some out. That table supplies the V and J calls and clone size; D and trimming were determined from the DNA. This sample has 28,000 or so clones, with roughly 90% found just once. The specimen was peripheral blood. The receptor was derived from an older man with acute or convalescent COVID-19. The chain is built from TRBV18 and TRBJ1-5, with D perhaps TRBD1 (6 bases). The CDR3, as DNA: TGTGCCAGCTCACCACAAACAGGGCCGAATCAGCCCCAGCATTTT. Translation: CASSPQTGPNQPQHF.